Listed below are T cell receptor beta chains from one sample, sequenced in a study of blood T cell repertoires in COVID-19. This table comes from immunoSEQ multiplex PCR, and its TCRdb copy is limited to in-frame clones, with some not included. The sample has a few hundred thousand clones; approximately 88% are singletons. Specimen: PBMCs or T cells enriched from blood (not recorded which). These receptors came from a woman between 40 and 55 years old who had been exposed to COVID-19. Both conserved end residues are part of each CDR3. A D gene is named only where the DNA matches it firmly. Not every row has a clone size; where given, it reads once, few, many or a size class.

cdr3_length	clone_size	v_call	d_call	j_call	cdr3_aa	cdr3_nt
13	NA	TRBV12-3/TRBV12-4	NA	TRBJ1-4	CAIQNYPGEKLFF	TGTGCCATCCAAAACTACCCGGGGGAAAAACTGTTTTTT
17	NA	TRBV28	TRBD1	TRBJ1-3	CASSYQRTGRSGNTIYF	TGTGCCAGCAGTTACCAGAGGACAGGCCGCTCTGGAAACACCATATATTTT
15	NA	TRBV7-9	NA	TRBJ1-4	CASSVGTATNEKLFF	TGTGCCAGCAGCGTCGGGACTGCAACTAATGAAAAACTGTTTTTT
19	NA	TRBV18	TRBD1	TRBJ2-6	CASSTRGQGASSGANVLTF	TGTGCCAGCTCAACGCGGGGACAGGGGGCATCCTCTGGGGCCAACGTCCTGACTTTC
12	NA	TRBV27	NA	TRBJ1-2	CASSLSGGGYTF	TGTGCCAGCAGTTTATCGGGGGGGGGCTACACCTTC
13	NA	TRBV28	NA	TRBJ1-2	CASSLPPRYGYTF	TGTGCCAGCAGTTTACCTCCCCGGTATGGCTACACCTTC
14	NA	TRBV28	NA	TRBJ1-2	CASSSNRVSDGYTF	TGTGCCAGCAGTTCGAACAGGGTATCTGATGGCTACACCTTC
13	NA	TRBV7-3	NA	TRBJ2-5	CASSTGTKETQYF	TGTGCCAGCAGCACGGGTACTAAAGAGACCCAGTACTTC
15	NA	TRBV21-1	NA	TRBJ1-2	CASSKRGRGDNGYTF	TGTGCCAGCAGCAAAAGAGGCAGGGGAGACAATGGCTACACCTTC
15	NA	TRBV10-1	TRBD1	TRBJ2-3	CASSGRATGDDTQYF	TGCGCCAGCAGTGGACGTGCGACAGGGGACGATACGCAGTATTTT
14	NA	TRBV9	NA	TRBJ1-4	CASTRGGGSEKLFF	TGTGCCAGCACCCGAGGAGGAGGGAGTGAAAAACTGTTTTTT
13	NA	TRBV7-3	NA	TRBJ2-2	CASSSSGPGELFF	TGTGCCAGCAGCTCCTCAGGGCCCGGGGAGCTGTTTTTT
14	NA	TRBV6-5	TRBD1	TRBJ1-1	CASLKTGGRTEAFF	TGTGCCAGCCTTAAGACAGGGGGGCGGACTGAAGCTTTCTTT
15	once	TRBV2	NA	TRBJ1-4	CASSEQGTTNEKLFF	TGTGCCAGCAGTGAACAGGGAACAACTAATGAAAAACTGTTTTTT
13	NA	TRBV28	NA	TRBJ1-4	CASSQGGFRRSHF	TGTGCCAGCAGTCAAGGAGGTTTCCGACGCTCCCATTTT
13	NA	TRBV30	NA	TRBJ1-6	CAWSSGVNSPLHF	TGTGCCTGGAGTTCAGGGGTAAATTCACCCCTCCACTTT
14	NA	TRBV5-4	TRBD1	TRBJ1-6	CASSPGQRNSPLHF	TGTGCCAGCAGCCCGGGACAGAGAAATTCACCCCTCCACTTT
15	NA	TRBV6-5	TRBD1	TRBJ2-7	CASSTGQGGYYEQYF	TGTGCCAGCAGTACTGGACAGGGGGGATACTACGAGCAGTACTTC
19	NA	TRBV7-9	TRBD1	TRBJ1-5	CASSLAEGTGPFGNQPQHF	TGTGCCAGCAGCTTAGCGGAGGGGACAGGGCCTTTCGGCAATCAGCCCCAGCATTTT
14	NA	TRBV4-3	TRBD1	TRBJ1-2	CASSQDQGALGYTF	TGCGCCAGCAGCCAAGACCAGGGGGCTCTGGGCTACACCTTC
16	NA	TRBV11-1	TRBD1	TRBJ1-1	CASSSRQGAVGTEAFF	TGTGCCAGCAGCTCTAGACAGGGGGCGGTTGGTACTGAAGCTTTCTTT
13	NA	TRBV2	NA	TRBJ2-1	CASSENRVHEQFF	TGTGCCAGCAGTGAAAACAGGGTCCATGAGCAGTTCTTC
16	NA	TRBV19	TRBD2	TRBJ2-1	CASSPGLAGNYNEQFF	TGTGCCAGTAGTCCGGGACTAGCGGGGAACTACAATGAGCAGTTCTTC
13	NA	TRBV6-4	NA	TRBJ1-5	CASSMSGNQPQHF	TGTGCCAGTTCGATGTCGGGGAACCAGCCCCAGCATTTT
13	NA	TRBV12-3/TRBV12-4	NA	TRBJ1-6	CASSLFGKSPLHF	TGTGCCAGCAGTTTATTCGGGAAATCACCCCTCCACTTT
16	NA	TRBV19	TRBD2	TRBJ2-3	CARILSGFPPQDTQYF	TGTGCCAGGATACTTAGCGGGTTCCCCCCACAAGATACGCAGTATTTT
15	NA	TRBV29-1	TRBD2	TRBJ2-5	CSVVGTSGGSETQYF	TGCAGCGTTGTCGGGACTAGCGGGGGGAGCGAGACCCAGTACTTC
17	once	TRBV24-1	TRBD2	TRBJ2-1	CATSDVGLADPYNEQFF	TGTGCCACCAGTGATGTGGGACTAGCTGATCCCTACAATGAGCAGTTCTTC
14	NA	TRBV28	TRBD2	TRBJ2-3	CASTSGGAWDTQYF	TGTGCCAGCACCAGCGGGGGGGCGTGGGATACGCAGTATTTT
14	NA	TRBV4-3	NA	TRBJ2-5	CASSQRGMQETQYF	TGCGCCAGCAGCCAACGGGGAATGCAAGAGACCCAGTACTTC
15	NA	TRBV6-1	TRBD2	TRBJ2-2	CASREGLAGAGELFF	TGTGCCAGCAGGGAAGGACTAGCGGGGGCCGGGGAGCTGTTTTTT
18	NA	TRBV12-5	TRBD2	TRBJ2-3	CASGLNFARRELSDTQYF	TGTGCTAGTGGTTTAAATTTTGCGCGGCGGGAGCTCTCAGATACGCAGTATTTT
17	NA	TRBV11-3	NA	TRBJ2-3	CASSSTHLAASTDTQYF	TGTGCCAGCAGCTCCACCCACTTGGCGGCGAGCACAGATACGCAGTATTTT
15	NA	TRBV6-4	TRBD2	TRBJ2-1	CASSDSGGPYNEQFF	TGTGCCAGCAGTGACAGCGGGGGGCCTTACAATGAGCAGTTCTTC
18	NA	TRBV7-2	TRBD2	TRBJ2-7	CASSGRGVAGGSPYEQYF	TGTGCCAGCAGCGGCCGCGGAGTAGCGGGGGGGTCCCCCTACGAGCAGTACTTC
15	NA	TRBV11-1	NA	TRBJ2-1	CASKPAGVQGNEQFF	TGTGCCAGCAAGCCCGCAGGGGTACAGGGCAATGAGCAGTTCTTC